The 22 T cell receptor beta chains below all came from one sample that was sequenced in a study of OX40 agonist ivuxolimab in advanced cancers. Method: immunoSEQ multiplex PCR; TCRdb's copy keeps in-frame clones and lacks some. The sample yields tens of thousands of clones, around 89% seen once. The starting material was CD4+ or CD8+ T cells sorted from blood, obtained in a trial of the OX40 agonist ivuxolimab. Source of these receptors: an adult with an advanced solid tumor such as melanoma, head and neck, liver or kidney cancer.

This chain connects TRBV11-1 to TRBJ2-7, with 10 bases aligning to TRBD2. The CDR3 totals 18 residues. The ends lost 1 base at V and 2 bases at J; junction bases unmatched: 11. The germline gives CDR1 SGHAT, CDR2 FQDESV (reference sequence). The CDR3 bases are TGTGCCAGCAGCTTAGTAAAGCGGGAGGGCCCTCTGACCTACGAGCAGTACTTC. Translated, it gives CASSLVKREGPLTYEQYF.

The chain combines TRBV9 with TRBJ2-5; perhaps TRBD1 as D (6 bases). This CDR3 has 17 residues. Germline V gene lookup returns CDR1 SGDLS and CDR2 YYNGEE. Trimming took 0 bases from V and 5 from J, leaving 20 bases between them. Here the CDR3 DNA reads TGTGCCAGCAGCGTAGAAAGGGACAAAGGAAGTTCGGAGACCCAGTACTTC. Protein: CASSVERDKGSSETQYF.

The chain carries TRBV7-3 and TRBJ2-3, with 9 bases fitting TRBD1. V lost 5 bases and J lost 3; bases outside the gene matches: 6. The CDR3 covers 15 residues. Germline-derived CDR1 and CDR2 are SGHTA and FQGTGA. This CDR3 is CASSRTGAGTDTQYF. The CDR3 region has the DNA TGTGCCAGCAGCCGGACAGGGGCCGGGACAGATACGCAGTATTTT. Using reference TRBV7-3 and TRBJ2-3 for the parts outside the CDR3, the full variable domain is GAGVSQTPSNKVTEKGKYVELRCDPISGHTALYWYRQSLGQGPEFLIYFQGTGAADDSGLPNDRFFAVRPEGSVSTLKIQRTERGDSAVYLCASSRTGAGTDTQYFGPGTRLTVL.

The CDR3 region has the DNA TGTGCCAGCAGCTTCCCTCCTCCTAGCGGGAGGGTGTACAATGAGCAGTTCTTC. Translating it yields CASSFPPPSGRVYNEQFF. The chain joins TRBV7-9 to TRBJ2-1; 12 bases are a match to TRBD2. With 3 bases clipped from V and 4 bases from J, the junction kept 10 bases outside the gene matches. The CDR3 has 18 amino acids. Germline CDR1 is SEHNR and CDR2 is FQNEAQ (reference sequence).

The V and J genes are TRBV9 and TRBJ2-2, with D perhaps being TRBD1 or TRBD2 (5 bases each). The V gene lost 0 bases and the J gene lost 4 bases, with 10 bases spanning the gap. The CDR3 is 15 amino acids. Germline CDR1 SGDLS, CDR2 YYNGEE. DNA of the CDR3: TGTGCCAGCAGCGTAGAAGGGACGTCCACCGGGGAGCTGTTTTTT. Amino acids: CASSVEGTSTGELFF. Complete variable domain (other parts from reference TRBV9 and TRBJ2-2): DSGVTQTPKHLITATGQRVTLRCSPRSGDLSVYWYQQSLDQGLQFLIQYYNGEERAKGNILERFSAQQFPDLHSELNLSSLELGDSALYFCASSVEGTSTGELFFGEGSRLTVL.

The V call is TRBV7-9, the J call TRBJ1-3; no reliable D call. The CDR3 is made up of 15 amino acids. CDR1 and CDR2 from the germline V gene are SEHNR and FQNEAQ (reference sequence). V shed 5 bases and J shed 0 bases, with 11 bases lying between them. The CDR3 protein is CASSPPRFSGNTIYF. The CDR3, as DNA: TGTGCCAGCAGCCCACCGCGGTTCTCTGGAAACACCATATATTTT.

The chain couples TRBV25-1 to TRBJ2-1; 8 bases align to TRBD1. The length of the CDR3 is 16 residues. Trimming removed 1 base from V and 0 bases from J; junction bases left unmatched: 2. The germline V gene encodes CDR1 MGHDK and CDR2 SYGVNS. The CDR3 reads CASSESTGDSYNEQFF. The DNA for the CDR3 is TGTGCCAGCAGTGAATCGACAGGGGACTCCTACAATGAGCAGTTCTTC.

The chain combines TRBV19 with TRBJ1-2; D gene ambiguous. Trimming took 1 base from V and 6 from J, leaving 9 bases between them. The germline CDR1 and CDR2 sequences are LNHDA and SQIVND (reference sequence). The CDR3 runs 13 residues. This CDR3 reads CASSIGTDHGYTF. CDR3 DNA: TGTGCCAGTAGTATAGGAACGGATCATGGCTACACCTTC. The full variable domain, in which reference TRBV19 and TRBJ1-2 provide the parts outside the CDR3, is DGGITQSPKYLFRKEGQNVTLSCEQNLNHDAMYWYRQDPGQGLRLIYYSQIVNDFQKGDIAEGYSVSREKKESFPLTVTSAQKNPTAFYLCASSIGTDHGYTFGSGTRLTVV.

The chain recombines TRBV27 with TRBJ2-5; 14 bases match TRBD2. The J segment lost 5 bases and the V segment lost 5 bases, leaving 4 bases of the junction unmatched. This CDR3 region has 15 residues. From germline, CDR1 is MNHEY and CDR2 SMNVEV (reference sequence). The CDR3 DNA sequence: TGTGCCAGCAGTGAGGGACTAGCGGGAGAGGAGACCCAGTACTTC. This encodes CASSEGLAGEETQYF.

This clone was counted only a few times. CDR3 sequence (DNA): TGTGCCAGCAGTCCCTCGCGGGTCCCGTTCTCTGGGGCCAACGTCCTGACTTTC. Translating gives CASSPSRVPFSGANVLTF. The rearrangement joins TRBV27 to TRBJ2-6, with D perhaps matching TRBD2 (5 bases). Trimming removed 5 bases from V and 0 bases from J, with 17 bases in between. From germline, CDR1 is MNHEY and CDR2 SMNVEV (reference sequence). There are 18 residues in the CDR3. Together with reference TRBV27 and TRBJ2-6, the CDR3 gives the full variable domain: EAQVTQNPRYLITVTGKKLTVTCSQNMNHEYMSWYRQDPGLGLRQIYYSMNVEVTDKGDVPEGYKVSRKEKRNFPLILESPSPNQTSLYFCASSPSRVPFSGANVLTFGAGSRLTVL.

The chain is built from TRBV5-1 and TRBJ2-1; 8 bases line up with TRBD2. CDR1 is SGHRS and CDR2 is YFSETQ in the germline V gene. The CDR3 sequence is 15 residues long. J lost 4 bases, V lost 2 bases, and 5 bases had no gene match. The CDR3 DNA is TGCGCCAGCAGCTTACTAGCGGATTCTTACAATGAGCAGTTCTTC. Amino acid sequence: CASSLLADSYNEQFF. The complete variable domain, with remaining parts taken from reference TRBV5-1 and TRBJ2-1, reads KAGVTQTPRYLIKTRGQQVTLSCSPISGHRSVSWYQQTPGQGLQFLFEYFSETQRNKGNFPGRFSGRQFSNSRSEMNVSTLELGDSALYLCASSLLADSYNEQFFGPGTRLTVL.

The V and J genes are TRBV6-5 and TRBJ1-4; D gene unclear. V was shortened by 2 bases and J by 8 bases, with 15 bases between the two germline ends. The CDR3 has 15 amino acids. From germline, CDR1 is MNHEY and CDR2 SVGAGI. The CDR3 sequence is CASSYESGFNEKLFF. The CDR3 DNA follows: TGTGCCAGCAGTTACGAGTCGGGATTTAACGAAAAACTGTTTTTT.

V and J are TRBV6-4 and TRBJ1-1, with a tentative D call TRBD1 (6 bases). The germline CDR1 and CDR2 sequences are MRHNA and SNTAGT. CDR3 length equals 15 residues. V was clipped by 5 bases and J by 0 bases, with 13 bases between them. The CDR3 DNA is TGTGCCAGCAGTCCCAATCAGGGGATGAACACTGAAGCTTTCTTT. It specifies CASSPNQGMNTEAFF.

V is TRBV11-2 and J is TRBJ2-1; D call uncertain. CDR1 is SGHAT, CDR2 FQNNGV, per germline. The CDR3 covers 13 residues. V lost 5 bases to trimming and J lost 5 bases, with 10 bases between them. CDR3: CASSPPPHNEQFF. In nucleotides, the CDR3 is TGTGCCAGCAGCCCCCCACCGCACAATGAGCAGTTCTTC.

The chain recombines TRBV5-6 with TRBJ2-2; D might be TRBD2 (5 bases). The V end lost 2 bases, the J end lost 0 bases, and 8 bases lay between the germline ends. The CDR3 has 15 residues. From germline, CDR1 is SGHDT and CDR2 YYEEEE. The CDR3 here is CASSLGSTNTGELFF. The CDR3 nucleotides are TGTGCCAGCAGCTTAGGGAGTACGAACACCGGGGAGCTGTTTTTT.

J is TRBJ1-2 and V is TRBV28; D not resolved. With 3 bases removed from V and 8 bases from J, the gap between germline ends came to 22 bases. The CDR3 has 16 amino acids. The germline V gene has CDR1 MDHEN and CDR2 SYDVKM. The CDR3 DNA sequence: TGTGCCAGCAGTTTTAATGTGGGCACGGAACTGGGGGGCTACACCTTC. Amino acid sequence: CASSFNVGTELGGYTF.

About this clone: This likely comes from a read error, as the CDR3 has no conserved phenylalanine or tryptophan at its end. The chain couples TRBV7-8 to TRBJ1-1; D is uncertain. The length of the CDR3 is 11 residues. Deletions cut 4 bases from V and 8 bases from J, with 8 bases between. Germline values: CDR1 SGHVS, CDR2 FQNEAQ. CDR3 in amino acids: CASSSGVEAFL. In nucleotides, the CDR3 is TGTGCCAGCAGCTCGGGCGTCGAAGCTTTCCTT.

This sequence joins TRBV27 and TRBJ1-4; D unclear. V lost 5 bases to trimming and J lost 7 bases, with 14 bases between them. The CDR3 has 14 amino acids. Looked up from germline, CDR1 is MNHEY and CDR2 is SMNVEV (reference sequence). The CDR3 DNA reads as TGTGCCAGCAGTCCTCGCTGGGCCCCTGAAAAACTGTTTTTT. Amino acids: CASSPRWAPEKLFF.

The chain has TRBV28 and TRBJ2-2; D remains ambiguous. The germline V gene has CDR1 MDHEN and CDR2 SYDVKM. This CDR3 has 16 residues. V lost 5 bases to trimming and J lost 0 bases, with 13 bases between them. Here the CDR3 DNA reads TGTGCCAGCAGTCCCCCCCAGCGCGCGAACACCGGGGAGCTGTTTTTT. The encoded protein is CASSPPQRANTGELFF.

This sequence joins TRBV11-2 and TRBJ2-3; TRBD2 might be the D (6 bases). V lost 3 bases, J lost 2 bases, and 9 bases lay in between. Per germline, CDR1 SGHAT and CDR2 FQNNGV. This CDR3 is 14 amino acids long. The CDR3 sequence: CASSLGGFTDTQYF. The CDR3 DNA follows: TGTGCCAGCAGCTTGGGGGGATTCACAGATACGCAGTATTTT.

This sequence joins TRBV28 and TRBJ1-5, with TRBD1 matching 7 bases. The CDR3 has 16 residues. After removal of 6 bases from V and 3 bases from J, the junction contained 11 bases not matched to a gene. CDR1 and CDR2 from the germline V gene are MDHEN and SYDVKM. The CDR3, as DNA: TGTGCCAGCAGCCCCAACAATGACAGGGCCAATCAGCCCCAGCATTTT. Its protein product is CASSPNNDRANQPQHF.

This clone was picked up a small number of times. The CDR3 DNA reads as TGTGCCAGCAGTCAAGACTCGTCCAAAGATACGCAGTATTTT. Its protein product is CASSQDSSKDTQYF. The rearrangement links TRBV7-2 to TRBJ2-3; D not certain. V shed 6 bases and J shed 5 bases, with 15 bases lying between them. Germline V gene data show CDR1 as SGHTA and CDR2 as FQGNSA. The CDR3 contains 14 residues.